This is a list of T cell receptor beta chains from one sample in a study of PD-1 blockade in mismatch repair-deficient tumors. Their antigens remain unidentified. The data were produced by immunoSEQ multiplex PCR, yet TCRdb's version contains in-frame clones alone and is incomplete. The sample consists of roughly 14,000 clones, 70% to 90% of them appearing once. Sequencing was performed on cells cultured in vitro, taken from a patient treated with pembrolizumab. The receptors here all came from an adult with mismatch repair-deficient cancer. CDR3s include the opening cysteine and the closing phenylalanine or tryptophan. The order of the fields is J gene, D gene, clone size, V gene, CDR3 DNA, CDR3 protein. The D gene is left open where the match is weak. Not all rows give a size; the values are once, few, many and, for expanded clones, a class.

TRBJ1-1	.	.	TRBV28	TGTGCCAGCAGTTTATTCGAGGGAGTCGGGTCTGAAGCTTTCTTT	CASSLFEGVGSEAFF
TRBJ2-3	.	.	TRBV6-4	TGTGCCAGCAGTGCTAGCGGCACAGATACGCAGTATTTT	CASSASGTDTQYF
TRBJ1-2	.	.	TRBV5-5	TGTGCCAGCAGCCTACAGGGAGGGTACAACTATGGCTACACCTTC	CASSLQGGYNYGYTF
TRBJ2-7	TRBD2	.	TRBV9	TGTGCCAGCAGCGGAGGACTAGCGGCCGCCTACGAGCAGTACTTC	CASSGGLAAAYEQYF
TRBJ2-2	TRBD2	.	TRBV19	TGTGCCAGTAAACTAGCGTTTAACACCGGGGAGCTGTTTTTT	CASKLAFNTGELFF
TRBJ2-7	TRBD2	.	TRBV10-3	TGTGCCATCAGTGCCCCACTAGCGGGCCTCTCCTACGAGCAGTACTTC	CAISAPLAGLSYEQYF
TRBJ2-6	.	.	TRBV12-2	TGTGCAAGTCGCTTAGCGCCAAGCCAGGAGTCTGGGGCCAACGTCCTGACTTTC	CASRLAPSQESGANVLTF
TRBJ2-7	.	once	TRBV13	TGTGCCAGCAGCCTCAGCTCCGCCTACGAGCAGTACTTC	CASSLSSAYEQYF
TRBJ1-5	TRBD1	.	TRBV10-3	TGTGCCACGGGGACAGGGGATTTAAATCAGCCCCAGCATTTT	CATGTGDLNQPQHF
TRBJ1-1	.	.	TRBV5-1	TGCGCCAGCAACCCGGACGGCCAGGTGAACACTGAAGCTTTCTTT	CASNPDGQVNTEAFF
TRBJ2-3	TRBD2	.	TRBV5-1	TGCGCCAGCAGCGCGGGAGTTAATGTGAGGACAGATACGCAGTATTTT	CASSAGVNVRTDTQYF
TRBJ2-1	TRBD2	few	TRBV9	TGTGCCAGCAGCGTAGGCGGGAGTTTCTACAATGAGCAGTTCTTC	CASSVGGSFYNEQFF
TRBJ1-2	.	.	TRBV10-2	TGCGCCAGCAGTGACTTACCCCGGTATGGCTACACCTTC	CASSDLPRYGYTF
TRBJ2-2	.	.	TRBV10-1	TGCGCCAGCAGTGAGGTAAAGGGCCGGAACACCGGGGAGCTGTTTTTT	CASSEVKGRNTGELFF
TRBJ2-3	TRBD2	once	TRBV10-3	TGTGCCATCAGTGGCAGGACTAGTGGGGAAGATACGCAGTATTTT	CAISGRTSGEDTQYF
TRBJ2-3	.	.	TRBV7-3	TGTGCCAGCACCCGGGGCACTTTTCGGGCAGATACGCAGTATTTT	CASTRGTFRADTQYF
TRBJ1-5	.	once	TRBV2	TGTGCCAGCAGCCAAGGGGGGACAAACAGTCGGCCCCAGCATTTT	CASSQGGTNSRPQHF
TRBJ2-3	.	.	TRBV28	TGTGCCAGCAGTCTAAACCCAGATACGCAGTATTTT	CASSLNPDTQYF
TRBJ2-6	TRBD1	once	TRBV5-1	TGCGCCAGCAGCTTCCACAGGGGGCGCTTAGGGTCTGGGGCCAACGTCCTGACTTTC	CASSFHRGRLGSGANVLTF
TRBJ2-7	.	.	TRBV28	TGTGCCAGCAGTACCTTCGGAGGGATCAACGAGCAGTACTTC	CASSTFGGINEQYF
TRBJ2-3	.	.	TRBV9	TGTGCCAGCAGCGTAGTGGGGGTTTGGGGTTTCACAGATACGCAGTATTTT	CASSVVGVWGFTDTQYF
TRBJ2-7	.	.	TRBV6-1	TGTGCCAGCAGTCCGGGACTCACCTACGAGCAGTACTTC	CASSPGLTYEQYF
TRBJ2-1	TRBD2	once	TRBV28	TGTGCCAGCAGCCTCTACCGTAATGACCCGGGGACTAGCGGGAGGGCCGCGGGGTTCTTC	CASSLYRNDPGTSGRAAGFF
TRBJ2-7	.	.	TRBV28	TGTGCCAGCAGTTTTCTTCCGCGATCCTACGAGCAGTACTTC	CASSFLPRSYEQYF
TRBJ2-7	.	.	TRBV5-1	TGCGCCAGCAGCTTGGCGGGCTCTGGCTCCTACGAGCAGTACTTC	CASSLAGSGSYEQYF
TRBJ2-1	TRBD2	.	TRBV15	TGTGCCACCAGCAGCCCGACTAGCGGCGGCCTCAGCTCCTACAATGAGCAGTTCTTC	CATSSPTSGGLSSYNEQFF
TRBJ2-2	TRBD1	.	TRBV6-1	TGTGCCATCCTACAATGGGCAGGGGGAACCGGGGAGCTGTTTTTT	CAILQWAGGTGELFF
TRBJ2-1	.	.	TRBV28	TGTGCCAGCAGTTTATCTCCCCCCGGGACTGAGGAGCAGTTCTTC	CASSLSPPGTEEQFF
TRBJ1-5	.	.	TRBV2	TGTGCCAGCTCTCCGATGACGCAGGGCATACTAGGGCAGCCCCAGCATTTT	CASSPMTQGILGQPQHF
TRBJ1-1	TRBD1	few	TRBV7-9	TGTGCCAGCAGCTTAGAAAACAGGGGGGCAGGGCCGAACACTGAAGCTTTCTTT	CASSLENRGAGPNTEAFF
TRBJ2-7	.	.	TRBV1	TGCACCAGCAGCCCACAGGTACTACCCCATTCCTACGAGCAGTACTTC	CTSSPQVLPHSYEQYF
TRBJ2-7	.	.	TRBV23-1	TGCGTGGGCCGGGACCGCGAGTGGGGAGAGCAGTACTTC	CVGRDREWGEQYF
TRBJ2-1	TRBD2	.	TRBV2	TGTGCCAGCACGGGACTAGCGGGAGGCAGCTACAATGAGCAGTTCTTC	CASTGLAGGSYNEQFF
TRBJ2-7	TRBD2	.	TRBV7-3	TGTGCCAGCAGCTTAGGGACTAGCGGGACCGACGAGCAGTACTTC	CASSLGTSGTDEQYF
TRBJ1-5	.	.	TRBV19	TGTGCCAGTAGTATAGAGGGGGTCGGGAGCAATCAGCCCCAGCATTTT	CASSIEGVGSNQPQHF
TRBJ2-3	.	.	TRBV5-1	TGCGCCAGCAGCTTGGCCGGGGCCGCAGATACGCAGTATTTT	CASSLAGAADTQYF
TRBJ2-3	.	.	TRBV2	TGTGCCAGCAGTGAAATGGGGCAGGGAGCAGATACGCAGTATTTT	CASSEMGQGADTQYF
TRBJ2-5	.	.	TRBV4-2	TGTGCCAGCAGCCAAGAAGAGACCCAGTACTTC	CASSQEETQYF
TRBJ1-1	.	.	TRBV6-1	TGTGCCAGCAGTGAATCCCCCGGCCTAGGGGCTTTCTTT	CASSESPGLGAFF
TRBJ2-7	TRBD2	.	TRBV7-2	TGTGCCAGCAGCCGGACTAGCGGGAACTCCTACGAGCAGTACTTC	CASSRTSGNSYEQYF
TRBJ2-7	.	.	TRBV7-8	TGTGCCAGCAGCTTCGCTCCTAGGGGCGAGCAGTACTTC	CASSFAPRGEQYF
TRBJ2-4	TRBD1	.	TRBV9	TGTGCCAGCAGCAGACAGGGTCTCCTAGCCAAAAACATTCAGTACTTC	CASSRQGLLAKNIQYF
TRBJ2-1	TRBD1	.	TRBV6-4	TGTGCCACTTCCCCCGGGACAGCCGCCGACAATGAGCAGTTCTTC	CATSPGTAADNEQFF
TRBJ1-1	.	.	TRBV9	TGTGCCAGCAGCGTAGGAGGGGGGACGAAGGGGACTGAAGCTTTCTTT	CASSVGGGTKGTEAFF
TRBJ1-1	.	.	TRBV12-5	TGTGCTAGTGGCAGACAGGCCACTGAAGCTTTCTTT	CASGRQATEAFF
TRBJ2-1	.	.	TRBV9	TGTGCCAGCAGCGCCGGGGGCAGATACAATGAGCAGTTCTTC	CASSAGGRYNEQFF
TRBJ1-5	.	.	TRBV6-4	TGTGCCAGTAAAACAGGGATTAGTAGCAATCAGCCCCAGCATTTT	CASKTGISSNQPQHF
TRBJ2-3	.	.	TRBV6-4	TGTGCCAGCAGTGAGAGGCCGCACGACACAGATACGCAGTATTTT	CASSERPHDTDTQYF
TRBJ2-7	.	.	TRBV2	TGTGCCAGCAGTGAAGGCGGCGCAGACCCCTACGAGCAGTACTTC	CASSEGGADPYEQYF
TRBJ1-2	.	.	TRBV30	TGTGCCTGGAGTAACGGCTATGGCTACACCTTC	CAWSNGYGYTF
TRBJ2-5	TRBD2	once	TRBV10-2	TGCGCCAGCACCGGGACTAGCGGCTCCGAAGAGACCCAGTACTTC	CASTGTSGSEETQYF
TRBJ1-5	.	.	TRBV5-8	TGTGCCAGCAGCTTGTTGTCCCCGGTGATCCAGCATTTT	CASSLLSPVIQHF
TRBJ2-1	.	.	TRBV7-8	TGTGCCAGCAGCTTAGAACCCGACTGGTACAATGAGCAGTTCTTC	CASSLEPDWYNEQFF
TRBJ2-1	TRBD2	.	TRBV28	TGTGCCAGCAGTTTGGGGGGGAGCCTAGCGGTGGGGCAGTTCTTC	CASSLGGSLAVGQFF
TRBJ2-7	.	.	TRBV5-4	TGTGCCAGCAGCTTGGGACCGGACAGCTCCTACGAGCAGTACTTC	CASSLGPDSSYEQYF
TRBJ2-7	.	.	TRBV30	TGTGCCTGGAGTCCCCTGGGGGGAGGAACCCACGAGCAGTACTTC	CAWSPLGGGTHEQYF
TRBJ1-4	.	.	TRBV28	TGTGCCAGCAGTTTTCCCGGAGCCCGAGGGGAAAAACTGTTTTTT	CASSFPGARGEKLFF
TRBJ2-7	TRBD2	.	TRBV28	TGTGCCAGCAGCCCCCTGGGGACTAGCGGTTTTCCCCTCTACGAGCAGTACTTC	CASSPLGTSGFPLYEQYF
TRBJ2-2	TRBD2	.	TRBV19	TGTGCCAGTAGTCCTAGCGGGAGCGCCGGGGAGCTGTTTTTT	CASSPSGSAGELFF